This T cell receptor (beta chain) was identified in a study of control samples from healthy donors and cancer patients. Clones were sequenced by immunoSEQ multiplex PCR, and TCRdb holds only the in-frame ones, with some missing. The profile shows fewer than 500,000 clones, around 90% of them singletons. The receptor's source is a man aged 40-55 years with head and neck cancer. Sequenced material: PBMCs.

Here the CDR3 reads CATSDARNQPQHF. The CDR3 DNA reads TGTGCCACCTCTGACGCCAGAAATCAGCCCCAGCATTTT. The chain employs TRBV24-1 and TRBJ1-5, with D unresolved. The CDR3 runs 13 residues. Germline lookup yields CDR1 KGHDR and CDR2 SFDVKD. V was trimmed by 9 bases and J by 4 bases, leaving 12 bases between them.